These T cell receptor beta chains were read from a single sample in a study of blood T cell repertoires in COVID-19. Method: immunoSEQ multiplex PCR; TCRdb's copy keeps in-frame clones and lacks some. Found here are approximately 300,000 clones, around nine tenths of them singletons; the top ten hold 3% to 5%. The specimen was PBMCs or T cells enriched from blood (not recorded which). These receptors were obtained from a woman in her twenties or thirties who had been exposed to COVID-19. The CDR3 runs from the conserved cysteine through the conserved F or W. The order of the fields is CDR3 DNA, CDR3 protein, V gene, J gene, clone size, D gene. The D gene is left open where the match is weak. Clone sizes are given selectively: once, few, many, or a class where the clone is expanded.

CDR3 DNA: TGTGCCAGCAGCCACCGGACAGGGGTGCTGGCTGAGCAGTTCTTC
CDR3 protein: CASSHRTGVLAEQFF
V gene: TRBV7-9
J gene: TRBJ2-1
clone size: NA
D gene: TRBD1

CDR3 DNA: TGTGCCAGCAGTCAACAGGGGACTAGCACAGATACGCAGTATTTT
CDR3 protein: CASSQQGTSTDTQYF
V gene: TRBV2
J gene: TRBJ2-3
clone size: NA
D gene: NA

CDR3 DNA: TGTGCCAGCAGCTTAACTAGCGGGGGCGATACGCAGTATTTT
CDR3 protein: CASSLTSGGDTQYF
V gene: TRBV7-3
J gene: TRBJ2-3
clone size: NA
D gene: TRBD2

CDR3 DNA: TGTGCCAGCAGCACGGACAGGGGTGGAGATACGCAGTATTTT
CDR3 protein: CASSTDRGGDTQYF
V gene: TRBV7-9
J gene: TRBJ2-3
clone size: NA
D gene: TRBD1

CDR3 DNA: TGTGCCAGCAGCTTTTCATCCACCGGGGAGCTGTTTTTT
CDR3 protein: CASSFSSTGELFF
V gene: TRBV5-5
J gene: TRBJ2-2
clone size: NA
D gene: NA

CDR3 DNA: TGCGCCAGCAGCCAAGGGGGGGGGCCCTACAATGAGCAGTTCTTC
CDR3 protein: CASSQGGGPYNEQFF
V gene: TRBV4-1
J gene: TRBJ2-1
clone size: NA
D gene: NA

CDR3 DNA: TGTGCCTGGAGTTCGGGACAGAAGCCGTACGAGCAGTACTTC
CDR3 protein: CAWSSGQKPYEQYF
V gene: TRBV30
J gene: TRBJ2-7
clone size: once
D gene: TRBD1

CDR3 DNA: TGCGCCAGCAGCCAAGGACAGGGGACTAACTATGGCTACACCTTC
CDR3 protein: CASSQGQGTNYGYTF
V gene: TRBV4-1
J gene: TRBJ1-2
clone size: NA
D gene: TRBD1

CDR3 DNA: TGTGCCAGCCGAAGCGACAGGGCAAGGTACGAGCAGTACTTC
CDR3 protein: CASRSDRARYEQYF
V gene: TRBV27
J gene: TRBJ2-7
clone size: few
D gene: TRBD1

CDR3 DNA: TGTGCCAGCAATCAGGGGTTCGGAGAAGCTTTCTTT
CDR3 protein: CASNQGFGEAFF
V gene: TRBV2
J gene: TRBJ1-1
clone size: NA
D gene: NA

CDR3 DNA: TGTGCCAGCAGCCAAATGGGCCTCTCCTACGAGCAGTACTTC
CDR3 protein: CASSQMGLSYEQYF
V gene: TRBV3-1/TRBV3-2
J gene: TRBJ2-7
clone size: NA
D gene: NA

CDR3 DNA: TGCGCCAGCAGCTTGTCGACAGGTAGCACAGATACGCAGTATTTT
CDR3 protein: CASSLSTGSTDTQYF
V gene: TRBV5-1
J gene: TRBJ2-3
clone size: NA
D gene: NA

CDR3 DNA: TGTGCCAGCAGGCCGGCGGGACCCCTGACCTACAATGAGCAGTTCTTC
CDR3 protein: CASRPAGPLTYNEQFF
V gene: TRBV27
J gene: TRBJ2-1
clone size: few
D gene: NA

CDR3 DNA: TGTGCCAGCAGCAAAGGTCCCCCGGGAGTTGACTACGAGCAGTACTTC
CDR3 protein: CASSKGPPGVDYEQYF
V gene: TRBV21-1
J gene: TRBJ2-7
clone size: NA
D gene: NA

CDR3 DNA: TGTGCCAGCAAAGGGAGCCGTTCCTACGAGCAGTACTTC
CDR3 protein: CASKGSRSYEQYF
V gene: TRBV6-5
J gene: TRBJ2-7
clone size: NA
D gene: NA

CDR3 DNA: TGTGCCAGCACCATAGGGGGCCTTAGCACAGATACGCAGTATTTT
CDR3 protein: CASTIGGLSTDTQYF
V gene: TRBV7-2
J gene: TRBJ2-3
clone size: NA
D gene: TRBD1

CDR3 DNA: TGTGCCAGTAGTATGGACTGGGCGGGGACCGGGGAGCTGTTTTTT
CDR3 protein: CASSMDWAGTGELFF
V gene: TRBV19
J gene: TRBJ2-2
clone size: NA
D gene: NA

CDR3 DNA: TGTGCCACCAGCAGGGACAGCGGTAATTCACCCCTCCACTTT
CDR3 protein: CATSRDSGNSPLHF
V gene: TRBV15
J gene: TRBJ1-6
clone size: NA
D gene: NA

CDR3 DNA: TGTGCCAGCAGTTACGGGACAGGGGCGGATTCACCCCTCCACTTT
CDR3 protein: CASSYGTGADSPLHF
V gene: TRBV6-5
J gene: TRBJ1-6
clone size: NA
D gene: TRBD1

CDR3 DNA: TGCGCCAGCAGCTTAACCTGGACAGGGGGCGCGCACAATGAGCAGTTCTTC
CDR3 protein: CASSLTWTGGAHNEQFF
V gene: TRBV5-1
J gene: TRBJ2-1
clone size: NA
D gene: TRBD1

CDR3 DNA: TGTGCCAGCTCACCAGGCAGGGGCATTCAGTACTTC
CDR3 protein: CASSPGRGIQYF
V gene: TRBV18
J gene: TRBJ2-4
clone size: NA
D gene: NA

CDR3 DNA: TGTGCCAGCAGCCTCAGAGGCGGAAACTATGGCTACACCTTC
CDR3 protein: CASSLRGGNYGYTF
V gene: TRBV3-1/TRBV3-2
J gene: TRBJ1-2
clone size: NA
D gene: NA

CDR3 DNA: TGTGCCAGCAGCTTATTTAACCAGGGAACGGATACGCAGTATTTT
CDR3 protein: CASSLFNQGTDTQYF
V gene: TRBV7-6
J gene: TRBJ2-3
clone size: NA
D gene: NA

CDR3 DNA: TGCAGCGTTGCCGGACAGTCTAATGAAAAACTGTTTTTT
CDR3 protein: CSVAGQSNEKLFF
V gene: TRBV29-1
J gene: TRBJ1-4
clone size: once
D gene: NA

CDR3 DNA: TGTGCCAGCAGTTTAAGACGGGGGGGCCTTGGGGAGACCCAGTACTTC
CDR3 protein: CASSLRRGGLGETQYF
V gene: TRBV27
J gene: TRBJ2-5
clone size: NA
D gene: TRBD2

CDR3 DNA: TGCGCCAGCAGTGAGGGGGCGGTAGATACGCAGTATTTT
CDR3 protein: CASSEGAVDTQYF
V gene: TRBV5-1
J gene: TRBJ2-3
clone size: NA
D gene: TRBD1

CDR3 DNA: TGTGCCATCAGTCAGACTAGCGGGGGGGCAACAGATACGCAGTATTTT
CDR3 protein: CAISQTSGGATDTQYF
V gene: TRBV10-3
J gene: TRBJ2-3
clone size: NA
D gene: TRBD2

CDR3 DNA: TGCGCCAGCAGCCAAGGACAGGGCTCGTACGAGCAGTACTTC
CDR3 protein: CASSQGQGSYEQYF
V gene: TRBV4-3
J gene: TRBJ2-7
clone size: NA
D gene: TRBD1

CDR3 DNA: TGTGCCAGTAGTTCAGGGGGCCTATACAATGAGCAGTTCTTC
CDR3 protein: CASSSGGLYNEQFF
V gene: TRBV19
J gene: TRBJ2-1
clone size: NA
D gene: TRBD1

CDR3 DNA: TGTGCCAGCAGTTTATTCGGCAGGGTGGCTGGGAACTATGGCTACACCTTC
CDR3 protein: CASSLFGRVAGNYGYTF
V gene: TRBV28
J gene: TRBJ1-2
clone size: NA
D gene: NA

CDR3 DNA: TGTGCCAGCAGCTTAGGAGGGGGCAGGGACACTGAAGCTTTCTTT
CDR3 protein: CASSLGGGRDTEAFF
V gene: TRBV7-2
J gene: TRBJ1-1
clone size: NA
D gene: TRBD1

CDR3 DNA: TGTGCCAGCAGCTTGGGGGGTACAGGGCGGCGGTCACCCCTCCACTTT
CDR3 protein: CASSLGGTGRRSPLHF
V gene: TRBV5-4
J gene: TRBJ1-6
clone size: NA
D gene: NA

CDR3 DNA: TGCGCCAGCAGCAAGACCCAGGGAATCTCCTACGAGCAGTACTTC
CDR3 protein: CASSKTQGISYEQYF
V gene: TRBV5-1
J gene: TRBJ2-7
clone size: NA
D gene: NA

CDR3 DNA: TGTGCCAGCAGCGTCGAAGGACAGGCGGCCTACGAGCAGTACTTC
CDR3 protein: CASSVEGQAAYEQYF
V gene: TRBV9
J gene: TRBJ2-7
clone size: once
D gene: TRBD1

CDR3 DNA: TGTGCCAGCAGCGTAGGTGGCGGGGGGGATACGCAGTATTTT
CDR3 protein: CASSVGGGGDTQYF
V gene: TRBV9
J gene: TRBJ2-3
clone size: NA
D gene: TRBD2

CDR3 DNA: TGTGCCACCAGTGATCCCGGGATCAAAAACATTCAGTACTTC
CDR3 protein: CATSDPGIKNIQYF
V gene: TRBV24-1
J gene: TRBJ2-4
clone size: NA
D gene: NA

CDR3 DNA: TGTGCCAGCACACGGGGGGGTTCGGATGGCTACACCTTC
CDR3 protein: CASTRGGSDGYTF
V gene: TRBV5-4
J gene: TRBJ1-2
clone size: once
D gene: NA

CDR3 DNA: TGTGCCACCAGTGTCCAGGGCCGGGGCAATCAGCCCCAGCATTTT
CDR3 protein: CATSVQGRGNQPQHF
V gene: TRBV15
J gene: TRBJ1-5
clone size: NA
D gene: NA

CDR3 DNA: TGTGCCTGGAGTCATGGACTAGCGATAGATACGCAGTATTTT
CDR3 protein: CAWSHGLAIDTQYF
V gene: TRBV30
J gene: TRBJ2-3
clone size: NA
D gene: TRBD2

CDR3 DNA: TGCGCCAGCAGCCCGGGGACAGGCCATCGGGTTTATTTT
CDR3 protein: CASSPGTGHRVYF
V gene: TRBV5-1
J gene: TRBJ2-3
clone size: NA
D gene: TRBD1

CDR3 DNA: TGTGCTAGTGGTCGTAGCGGGGGGGCCCTCGAGCAGTACTTC
CDR3 protein: CASGRSGGALEQYF
V gene: TRBV12-5
J gene: TRBJ2-7
clone size: once
D gene: TRBD2

CDR3 DNA: TGTGCCAGCAGCTTCATGCAGGGAGGCCCCTACTATGGCTACACCTTC
CDR3 protein: CASSFMQGGPYYGYTF
V gene: TRBV11-2
J gene: TRBJ1-2
clone size: NA
D gene: NA

CDR3 DNA: TGTGCCAGCAGTTACTTTCCGGACAGGGGAAACATTCAGTACTTC
CDR3 protein: CASSYFPDRGNIQYF
V gene: TRBV6-5
J gene: TRBJ2-4
clone size: NA
D gene: TRBD1

CDR3 DNA: TGTGCCAGCAGCTCCGACAGGGTTGAGACCCAGTACTTC
CDR3 protein: CASSSDRVETQYF
V gene: TRBV7-7
J gene: TRBJ2-5
clone size: NA
D gene: TRBD1

CDR3 DNA: TGTGCCAGCAGAGCCGGGACTAGCGCTAGCAATGAGCAGTTCTTC
CDR3 protein: CASRAGTSASNEQFF
V gene: TRBV2
J gene: TRBJ2-1
clone size: NA
D gene: TRBD2

CDR3 DNA: TGTGCCACCAGCAGAAAAAGACAGGGAACCTCCAATCAGCCCCAGCATTTT
CDR3 protein: CATSRKRQGTSNQPQHF
V gene: TRBV15
J gene: TRBJ1-5
clone size: once
D gene: TRBD1

CDR3 DNA: TGCGCCAGCAGCTTGATGCCAGGCGGGGGGATATCGACGCAGTATTTT
CDR3 protein: CASSLMPGGGISTQYF
V gene: TRBV5-1
J gene: TRBJ2-3
clone size: NA
D gene: TRBD2

CDR3 DNA: TGTGCCAGCAGCCTCCAGGGGGCCTCTGAAGCTTTCTTT
CDR3 protein: CASSLQGASEAFF
V gene: TRBV7-2
J gene: TRBJ1-1
clone size: NA
D gene: TRBD1

CDR3 DNA: TGTGCCAGCAGTGAGGACAGGGGGCCCCAGCATTTT
CDR3 protein: CASSEDRGPQHF
V gene: TRBV2
J gene: TRBJ1-5
clone size: NA
D gene: TRBD1

CDR3 DNA: TGTGCCAGCAGTTACGAACTAATCGGAGTTAGCACAGATACGCAGTATTTT
CDR3 protein: CASSYELIGVSTDTQYF
V gene: TRBV6-2/TRBV6-3
J gene: TRBJ2-3
clone size: NA
D gene: NA

CDR3 DNA: TGCGCCAGCAGCGTAACAGGGGTGACTGAAGCTTTCTTT
CDR3 protein: CASSVTGVTEAFF
V gene: TRBV5-1
J gene: TRBJ1-1
clone size: NA
D gene: TRBD1

CDR3 DNA: TGTGCCAGCAGCTTAAAAGGGCTAGCGGGGAATAATGAGCAGTTCTTC
CDR3 protein: CASSLKGLAGNNEQFF
V gene: TRBV7-3
J gene: TRBJ2-1
clone size: NA
D gene: TRBD2

CDR3 DNA: TGCAGCGTTGATACCGGGACAGGGGGACCCCTCCACTTT
CDR3 protein: CSVDTGTGGPLHF
V gene: TRBV29-1
J gene: TRBJ1-6
clone size: NA
D gene: TRBD1

CDR3 DNA: TGTGCCAGCAGCGGGGGGGCGGGCACCAATTACAATGAGCAGTTCTTC
CDR3 protein: CASSGGAGTNYNEQFF
V gene: TRBV7-6
J gene: TRBJ2-1
clone size: NA
D gene: NA